This paragraph reports one TCR beta chain. Per the study methods: Amplification of reference gene primers provided the estimated nucleated cell counts. This table comes from immunoSEQ multiplex PCR, and its TCRdb copy is limited to in-frame clones, with some not included. D and trimming were read from the DNA, whereas the V and J calls and clone size are those reported in that table. The profile covers 60,000 to 70,000 clones, with roughly 85% appearing a single time and roughly 25% taken by the ten largest. This sample is drawn from a study of blood T cell repertoires in COVID-19. Whole-study context: PBMCs, B-cell-depleted T cells, or T cells provided the cDNA or gDNA that made up the material.

This CDR3 region has 14 residues. Trimming stripped 6 bases from V and 4 bases from J, with 13 bases between. The germline V gene has CDR1 MNHNY and CDR2 SVGAGI (reference sequence). The sample consisted of peripheral blood. The clonotype was recovered from a man in his fifties or sixties with acute or convalescent COVID-19. The chain employs TRBV6-6 and TRBJ2-1; a possible D gene is TRBD2 (6 bases). CDR3 amino acids: CASRWDLGYNEQFF. In DNA, the CDR3 is TGTGCCAGCAGGTGGGACTTGGGGTACAATGAGCAGTTCTTC.